The 8 T cell receptor beta chains presented below share a single source sample, sequenced in a study of blood T cells in healthy people across ages. The use of a sample-barcoded 5' primer and a J-beta primer mix characterized a second PCR of about 6 to 11 cycles. TCRdb called the 5' RACE reads again in MiXCR, with one record for every CDR3 protein. In the table there are 1 million or so distinct CDR3 sequences, approximately 25% of which are singletons. The sample was also reused in another study, on T cells of mothers and their children.

Sequencing used blood. The receptors here all came from a girl under 10 years old in good health.

The chain employs TRBV7-8 and TRBJ2-1; D remains ambiguous. CDR1 is SGHVS and CDR2 is FQNEAQ in the germline V gene. V lost 5 bases and J lost 10, with 24 bases in between. This CDR3 has 16 residues. CDR3 sequence: CASSDQVAPSETEQFF. In DNA form, the CDR3 reads TGTGCCAGCAGCGATCAGGTTGCGCCCTCTGAAACGGAGCAGTTCTTC.

This clonotype was recorded a few times. The chain joins TRBV10-3 to TRBJ2-3; D possibly matches TRBD1 or TRBD2 (5 bases each). Germline-derived CDR1 and CDR2 are ENHRY and SYGVKD. The CDR3 consists of 12 residues. Deletions cut 3 bases from V and 6 bases from J, with 7 bases between. The CDR3 loop is CAISDWGDTQYF. The CDR3 bases are TGTGCCATCAGTGATTGGGGGGATACGCAGTATTTT.

V is TRBV4-1 and J is TRBJ1-2; D is possibly TRBD1 (6 bases). V shed 0 bases and J shed 5 bases, with 13 bases lying between them. The CDR3 covers 15 residues. CDR1 MGHRA and CDR2 YSYEKL come from the germline V gene. In nucleotides, the CDR3 is TGCGCCAGCAGCCAAGATACAGGAGGGGGTTATGGCTACACCTTC. Protein sequence: CASSQDTGGGYGYTF.

This clonotype was observed a handful of times. This chain links TRBV29-1 with TRBJ1-1; no definite D call. V was trimmed by 5 bases and J by 5 bases, leaving 6 bases between them. This CDR3 comprises 10 residues. Germline CDR1 and CDR2: SQVTM and ANQGSEA. For the CDR3, the DNA is TGCAGCGTTTACGTAACTGAAGCTTTCTTT. Protein: CSVYVTEAFF. Filled out from reference TRBV29-1 and TRBJ1-1, the complete variable domain reads SAVISQKPSRDICQRGTSLTIQCQVDSQVTMMFWYRQQPGQSLTLIATANQGSEATYESGFVIDKFPISRPNLTFSTLTVSNMSPEDSSIYLCSVYVTEAFFGQGTRLTVV.

This clonotype occurred a few times. V is TRBV2 and J is TRBJ2-2; D may be TRBD1 (5 bases). This CDR3 has 13 amino acids. Germline CDR1 SNHLY, CDR2 FYNNEI. V was trimmed by 7 bases and J by 4 bases, leaving 10 bases between them. The CDR3, as DNA: TGTGCCAGCACGGCAGGGTTCACCGGGGAGCTGTTTTTT. Translating gives CASTAGFTGELFF.

The chain couples TRBV11-2 to TRBJ2-5, with a possible D match to TRBD2 (6 bases). This CDR3 has 15 amino acids. From germline, CDR1 is SGHAT and CDR2 FQNNGV. V lost 6 bases, J lost 4 bases, and 18 bases lay in between. This CDR3 is CASRLSRGIGETQYF. CDR3 coding DNA: TGTGCCAGCAGACTCTCCCGGGGGATCGGAGAGACCCAGTACTTC.

This rearrangement joins TRBV29-1 to TRBJ2-3; D gene uncertain. The germline V gene has CDR1 SQVTM and CDR2 ANQGSEA. V was pared by 4 bases and J by 5 bases, with 10 bases between. The CDR3 length is 12 residues. The CDR3 spells CSVGQDEDTQYF. The CDR3, as DNA: TGCAGCGTTGGGCAGGACGAAGATACGCAGTATTTT.

About this clonotype: At one of its ends the junction is not consistent with the germline gene, which may arise from a read error. The chain uses TRBV20-1 and TRBJ1-4; no definite D call. Germline V lookup: CDR1 DFQATT, CDR2 SNEGSKA (reference sequence). CDR3 length: 13 amino acids. The CDR3 nucleotides read TGCAGTGCTAGAGATAGAGGGTCGGGCCAAGTGGTTTTT. Translated: CSARDRGSGQVVF.